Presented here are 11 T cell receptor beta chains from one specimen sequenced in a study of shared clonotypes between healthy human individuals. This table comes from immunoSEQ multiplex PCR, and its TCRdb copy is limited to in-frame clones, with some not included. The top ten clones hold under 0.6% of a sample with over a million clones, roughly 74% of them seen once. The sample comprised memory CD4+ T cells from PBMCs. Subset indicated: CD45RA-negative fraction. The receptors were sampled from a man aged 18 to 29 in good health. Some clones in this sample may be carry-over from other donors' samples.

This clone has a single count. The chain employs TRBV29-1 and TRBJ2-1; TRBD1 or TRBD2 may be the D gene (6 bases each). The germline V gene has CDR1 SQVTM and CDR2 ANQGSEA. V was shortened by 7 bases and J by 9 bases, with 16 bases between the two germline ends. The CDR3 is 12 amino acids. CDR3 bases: TGCAGCGGCATTATACAGGGACTTGAGCAGTTCTTC. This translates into CSGIIQGLEQFF.

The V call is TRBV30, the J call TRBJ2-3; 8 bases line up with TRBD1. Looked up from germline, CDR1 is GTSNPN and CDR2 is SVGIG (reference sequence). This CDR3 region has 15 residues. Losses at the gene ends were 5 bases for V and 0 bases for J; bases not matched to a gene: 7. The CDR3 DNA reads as TGTGCCTGGGAAACCGGACAGGGTAGCACAGATACGCAGTATTTT. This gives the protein CAWETGQGSTDTQYF.

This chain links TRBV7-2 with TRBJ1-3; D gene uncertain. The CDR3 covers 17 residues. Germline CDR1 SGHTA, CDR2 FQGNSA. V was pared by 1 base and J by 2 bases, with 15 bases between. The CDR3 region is CASSLGSYRGTGNTIYF. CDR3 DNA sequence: TGTGCCAGCAGCTTAGGGTCTTACCGGGGAACTGGAAACACCATATATTTT.

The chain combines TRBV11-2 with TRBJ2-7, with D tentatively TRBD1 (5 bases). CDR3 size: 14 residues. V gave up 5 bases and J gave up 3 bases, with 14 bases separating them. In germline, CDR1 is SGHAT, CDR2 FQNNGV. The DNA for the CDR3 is TGTGCCAGCAGCAGGACAAGATTAAGCTACGAGCAGTACTTC. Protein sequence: CASSRTRLSYEQYF.

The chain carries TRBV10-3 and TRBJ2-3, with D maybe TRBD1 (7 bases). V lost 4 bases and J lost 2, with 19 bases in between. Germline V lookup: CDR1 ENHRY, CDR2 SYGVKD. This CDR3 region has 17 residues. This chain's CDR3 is CAISGGDSQSSTDTQYF. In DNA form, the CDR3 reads TGTGCCATCAGTGGGGGGGACAGCCAATCTTCCACAGATACGCAGTATTTT.

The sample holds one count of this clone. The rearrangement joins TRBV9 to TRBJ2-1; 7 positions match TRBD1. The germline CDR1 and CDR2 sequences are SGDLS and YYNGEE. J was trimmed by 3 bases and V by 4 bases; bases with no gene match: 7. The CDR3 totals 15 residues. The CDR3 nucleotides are TGTGCCAGCAGCCTCCAAGGGACAGTCTACAATGAGCAGTTCTTC. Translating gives CASSLQGTVYNEQFF. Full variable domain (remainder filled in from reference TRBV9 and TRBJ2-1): DSGVTQTPKHLITATGQRVTLRCSPRSGDLSVYWYQQSLDQGLQFLIQYYNGEERAKGNILERFSAQQFPDLHSELNLSSLELGDSALYFCASSLQGTVYNEQFFGPGTRLTVL.

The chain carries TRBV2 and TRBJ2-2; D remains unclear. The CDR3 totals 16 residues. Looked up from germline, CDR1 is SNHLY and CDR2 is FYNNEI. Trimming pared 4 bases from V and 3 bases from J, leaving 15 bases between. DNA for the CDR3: TGTGCCAGCAGTGCCAGATCGATGCCCCACACCGGGGAGCTGTTTTTT. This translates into CASSARSMPHTGELFF.

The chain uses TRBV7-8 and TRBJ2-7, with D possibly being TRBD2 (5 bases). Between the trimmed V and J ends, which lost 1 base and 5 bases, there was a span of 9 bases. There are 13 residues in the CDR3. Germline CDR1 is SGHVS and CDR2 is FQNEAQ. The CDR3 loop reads CASSLVTGDEQYF. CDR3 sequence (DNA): TGTGCCAGCAGCTTAGTCACCGGGGACGAGCAGTACTTC. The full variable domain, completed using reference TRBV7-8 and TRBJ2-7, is GAGVSQSPRYKVAKRGQDVALRCDPISGHVSLFWYQQALGQGPEFLTYFQNEAQLDKSGLPSDRFFAERPEGSVSTLKIQRTQQEDSAVYLCASSLVTGDEQYFGPGTRLTVT.

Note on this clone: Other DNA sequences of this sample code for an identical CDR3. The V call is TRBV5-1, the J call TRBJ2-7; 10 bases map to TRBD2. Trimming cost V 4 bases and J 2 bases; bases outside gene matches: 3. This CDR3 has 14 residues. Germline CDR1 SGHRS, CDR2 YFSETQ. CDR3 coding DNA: TGCGCCAGCAGCCTAACTAGCGGGACCTACGAGCAGTACTTC. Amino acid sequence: CASSLTSGTYEQYF. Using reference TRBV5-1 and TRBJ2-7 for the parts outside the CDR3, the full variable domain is KAGVTQTPRYLIKTRGQQVTLSCSPISGHRSVSWYQQTPGQGLQFLFEYFSETQRNKGNFPGRFSGRQFSNSRSEMNVSTLELGDSALYLCASSLTSGTYEQYFGPGTRLTVT.

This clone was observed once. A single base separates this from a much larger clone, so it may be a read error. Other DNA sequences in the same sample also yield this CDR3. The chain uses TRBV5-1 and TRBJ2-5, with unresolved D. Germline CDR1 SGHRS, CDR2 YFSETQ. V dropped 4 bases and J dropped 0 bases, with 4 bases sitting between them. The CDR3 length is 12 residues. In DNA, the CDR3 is TGCGCCAGCAGCCAAAACCAAGAGACCCAGTACTTC. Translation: CASSQNQETQYF.

CDR3 loop: CASSPYWYGDRDYGYTF. CDR3 in DNA: TGTGCCAGCAGCCCCTACTGGTATGGGGATCGGGACTATGGCTACACCTTC. The rearrangement links TRBV7-2 to TRBJ1-2; D is unresolved. The ends were cut back, 5 bases at V and 3 bases at J, with 22 bases in the middle. This CDR3 region has 17 residues. The germline V gene has CDR1 SGHTA and CDR2 FQGNSA.